This T cell receptor (beta chain) was identified during a study of response to subunit inactivated influenza vaccine. The CDR3 totals 15 residues. Germline assignment: CDR1 MNHNS and CDR2 SASEGT. The germline V and J ends were trimmed by 6 bases and 0 bases, with 12 bases remaining between them. Concerning this clonotype itself: Antigen specificity is unknown.

TCRdb re-called the RT-PCR reads through MiXCR, storing one row per CDR3 protein. The sample holds over 400,000 distinct CDR3 sequences, about a tenth seen once. Regarding the study as a whole: Each seasonal influenza vaccination, the authors suggested, recruits few new T cells.

This chain connects TRBV6-1 to TRBJ1-3; D is ambiguous. The origin of this receptor is a man between 50 and 59 years old who received an inactivated influenza vaccine. The sample consisted of PBMCs from blood, taken about 6 weeks after vaccination. CDR3 DNA sequence: TGTGCCAGCAGACCAGACGGAACCTCTGGAAACACCATATATTTT. It codes for CASRPDGTSGNTIYF.